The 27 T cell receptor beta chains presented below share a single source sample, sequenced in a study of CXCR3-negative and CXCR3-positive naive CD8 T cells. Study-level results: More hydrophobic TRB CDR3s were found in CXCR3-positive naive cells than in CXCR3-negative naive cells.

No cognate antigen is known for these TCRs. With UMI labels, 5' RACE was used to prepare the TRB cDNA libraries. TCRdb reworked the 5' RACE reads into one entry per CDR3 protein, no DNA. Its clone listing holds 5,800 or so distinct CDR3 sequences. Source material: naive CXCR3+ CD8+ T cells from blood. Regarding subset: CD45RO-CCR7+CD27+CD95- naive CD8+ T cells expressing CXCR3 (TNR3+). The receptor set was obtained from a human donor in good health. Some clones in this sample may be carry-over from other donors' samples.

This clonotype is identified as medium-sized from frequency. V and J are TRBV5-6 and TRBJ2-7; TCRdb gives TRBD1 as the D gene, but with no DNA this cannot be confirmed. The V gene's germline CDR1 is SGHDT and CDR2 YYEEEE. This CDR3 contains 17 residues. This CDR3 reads CASSRDFGTGYRYEQYF.

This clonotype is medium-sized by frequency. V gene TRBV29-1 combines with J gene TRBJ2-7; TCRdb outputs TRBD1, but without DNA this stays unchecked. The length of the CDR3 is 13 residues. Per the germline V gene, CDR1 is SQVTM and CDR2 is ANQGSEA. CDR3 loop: CSVEGDRELEQYF.

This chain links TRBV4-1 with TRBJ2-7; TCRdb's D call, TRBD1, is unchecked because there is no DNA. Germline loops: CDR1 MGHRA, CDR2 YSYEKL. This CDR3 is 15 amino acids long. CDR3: CASSQGAGDPYEQYF.

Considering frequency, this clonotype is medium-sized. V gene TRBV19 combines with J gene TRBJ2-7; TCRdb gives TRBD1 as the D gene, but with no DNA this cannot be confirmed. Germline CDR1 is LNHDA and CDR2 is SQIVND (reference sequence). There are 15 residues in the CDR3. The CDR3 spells CASSMTEFGPYEQYF. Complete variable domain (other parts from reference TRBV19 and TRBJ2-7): DGGITQSPKYLFRKEGQNVTLSCEQNLNHDAMYWYRQDPGQGLRLIYYSQIVNDFQKGDIAEGYSVSREKKESFPLTVTSAQKNPTAFYLCASSMTEFGPYEQYFGPGTRLTVT.

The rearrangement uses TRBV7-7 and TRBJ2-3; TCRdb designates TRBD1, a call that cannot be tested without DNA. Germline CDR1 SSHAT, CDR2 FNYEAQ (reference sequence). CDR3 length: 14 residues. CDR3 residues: CASTTLDRDYTQYF.

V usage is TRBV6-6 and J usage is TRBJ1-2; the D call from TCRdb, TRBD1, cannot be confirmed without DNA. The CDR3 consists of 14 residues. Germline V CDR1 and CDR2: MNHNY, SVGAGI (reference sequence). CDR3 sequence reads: CASSTTGTGYGYTF.

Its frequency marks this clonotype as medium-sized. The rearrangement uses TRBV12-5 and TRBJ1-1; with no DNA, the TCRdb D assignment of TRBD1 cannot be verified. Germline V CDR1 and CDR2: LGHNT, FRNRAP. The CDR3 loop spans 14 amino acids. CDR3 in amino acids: CASGSGQAPTEAFF.

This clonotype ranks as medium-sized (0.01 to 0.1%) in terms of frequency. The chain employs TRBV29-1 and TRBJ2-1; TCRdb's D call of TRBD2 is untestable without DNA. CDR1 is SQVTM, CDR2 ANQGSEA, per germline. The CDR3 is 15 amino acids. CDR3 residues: CSVALTSGDYNEQFF.

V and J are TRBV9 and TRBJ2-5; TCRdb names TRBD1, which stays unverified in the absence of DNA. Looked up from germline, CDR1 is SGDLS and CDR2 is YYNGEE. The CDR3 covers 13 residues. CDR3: CASSPRTDNTQYF.

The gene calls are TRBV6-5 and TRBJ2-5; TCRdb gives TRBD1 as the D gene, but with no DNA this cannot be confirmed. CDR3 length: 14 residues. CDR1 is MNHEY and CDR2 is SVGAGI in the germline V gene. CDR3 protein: CASSSTDYQETQYF.

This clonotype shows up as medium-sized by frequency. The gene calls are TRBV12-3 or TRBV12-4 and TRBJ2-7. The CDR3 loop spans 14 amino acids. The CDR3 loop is CASSLDGRIHEQYF.

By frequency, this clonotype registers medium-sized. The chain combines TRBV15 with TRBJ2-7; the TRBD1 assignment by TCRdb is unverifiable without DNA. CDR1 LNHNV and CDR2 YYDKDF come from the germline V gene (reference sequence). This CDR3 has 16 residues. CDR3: CATSRLPGSSTYEQYF. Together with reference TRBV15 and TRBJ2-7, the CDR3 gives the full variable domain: DAMVIQNPRYQVTQFGKPVTLSCSQTLNHNVMYWYQQKSSQAPKLLFHYYDKDFNNEADTPDNFQSRRPNTSFCFLDIRSPGLGDTAMYLCATSRLPGSSTYEQYFGPGTRLTVT.

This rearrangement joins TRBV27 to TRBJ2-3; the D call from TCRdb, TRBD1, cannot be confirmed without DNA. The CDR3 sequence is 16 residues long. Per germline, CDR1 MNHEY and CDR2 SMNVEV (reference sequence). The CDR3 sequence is CASSIRDVGFGDTQYF.

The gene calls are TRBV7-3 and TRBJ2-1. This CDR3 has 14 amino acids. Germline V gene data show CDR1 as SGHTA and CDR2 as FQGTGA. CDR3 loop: CASSFGYGYNEQFF.

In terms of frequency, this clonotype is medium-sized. The CDR3 sequence: CASSLRDREKGTGELFF. The rearrangement links TRBV25-1 to TRBJ2-2; the TCRdb D gene call, TRBD1, has no DNA to confirm it. CDR1 and CDR2 from the germline V gene are MGHDK and SYGVNS. The CDR3 extends over 17 amino acids.

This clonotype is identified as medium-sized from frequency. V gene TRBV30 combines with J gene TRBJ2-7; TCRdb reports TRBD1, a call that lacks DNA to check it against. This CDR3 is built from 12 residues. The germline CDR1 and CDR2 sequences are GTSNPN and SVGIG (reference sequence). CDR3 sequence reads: CAWSSGGSEQYF.

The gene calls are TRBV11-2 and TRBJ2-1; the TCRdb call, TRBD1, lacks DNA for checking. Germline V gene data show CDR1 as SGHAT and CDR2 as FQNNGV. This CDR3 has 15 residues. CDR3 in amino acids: CASSLDRTGYNEQFF. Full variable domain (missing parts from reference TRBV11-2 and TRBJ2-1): EAGVAQSPRYKIIEKRQSVAFWCNPISGHATLYWYQQILGQGPKLLIQFQNNGVVDDSQLPKDRFSAERLKGVDSTLKIQPAKLEDSAVYLCASSLDRTGYNEQFFGPGTRLTVL.

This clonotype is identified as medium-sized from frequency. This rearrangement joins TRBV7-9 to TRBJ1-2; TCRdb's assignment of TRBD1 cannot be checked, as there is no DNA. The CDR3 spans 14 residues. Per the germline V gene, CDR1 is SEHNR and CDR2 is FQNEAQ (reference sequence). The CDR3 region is CASSLATGAYGYTF.

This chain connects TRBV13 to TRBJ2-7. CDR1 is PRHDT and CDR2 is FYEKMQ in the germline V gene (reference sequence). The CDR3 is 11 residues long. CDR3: CASSLVYEQYF.

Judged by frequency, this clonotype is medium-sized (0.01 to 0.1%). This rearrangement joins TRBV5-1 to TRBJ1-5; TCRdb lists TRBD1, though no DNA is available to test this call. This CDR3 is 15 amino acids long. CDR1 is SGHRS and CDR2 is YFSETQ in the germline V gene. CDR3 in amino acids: CASSAPGQGNQPQHF.

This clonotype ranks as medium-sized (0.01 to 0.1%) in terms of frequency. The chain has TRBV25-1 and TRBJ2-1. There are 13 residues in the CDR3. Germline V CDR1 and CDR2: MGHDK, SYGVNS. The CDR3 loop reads CASTGRRYNEQFF.

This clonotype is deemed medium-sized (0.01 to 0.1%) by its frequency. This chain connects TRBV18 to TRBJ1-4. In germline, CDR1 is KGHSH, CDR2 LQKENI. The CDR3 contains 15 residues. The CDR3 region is CASSTTGGYGEKLFF. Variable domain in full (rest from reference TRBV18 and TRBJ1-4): NAGVMQNPRHLVRRRGQEARLRCSPMKGHSHVYWYRQLPEEGLKFMVYLQKENIIDESGMPKERFSAEFPKEGPSILRIQQVVRGDSAAYFCASSTTGGYGEKLFFGSGTQLSVL.

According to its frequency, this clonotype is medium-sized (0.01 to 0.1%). CDR3 protein: CASTQGGAYNEQFF. The gene calls are TRBV25-1 and TRBJ2-1; TCRdb lists TRBD1, though no DNA is available to test this call. The CDR3 contains 14 residues. Germline V gives CDR1 MGHDK, CDR2 SYGVNS.

The CDR3 spells CAISDRANTEAFF. The V and J genes are TRBV10-3 and TRBJ1-1. The germline V gene encodes CDR1 ENHRY and CDR2 SYGVKD. This CDR3 spans 13 amino acids.

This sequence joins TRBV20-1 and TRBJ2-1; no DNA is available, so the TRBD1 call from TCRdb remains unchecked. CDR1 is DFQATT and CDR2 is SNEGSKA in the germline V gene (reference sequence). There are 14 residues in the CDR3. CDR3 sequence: CSARTGQGRNEQFF.

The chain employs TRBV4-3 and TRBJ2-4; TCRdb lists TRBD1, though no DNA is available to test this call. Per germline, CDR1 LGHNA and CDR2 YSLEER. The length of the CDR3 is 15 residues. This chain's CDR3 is CASSQDGNREDIQYF.

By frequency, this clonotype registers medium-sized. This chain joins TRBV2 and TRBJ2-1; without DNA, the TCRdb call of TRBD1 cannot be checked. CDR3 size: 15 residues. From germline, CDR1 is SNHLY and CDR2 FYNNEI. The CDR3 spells CASSHPGSSYNEQFF.